This T cell receptor (beta chain) was captured in a study of blood T cell repertoires in COVID-19. On the study more broadly: COVID-19 samples, acute and convalescent, were from the United States, Italy and Spain. T cells, B-cell-depleted T cells, or PBMCs supplied cDNA or gDNA.

The ends were cut back, 1 base at V and 0 bases at J, with 10 bases in the middle. The CDR3 runs to 15 residues. Germline CDR1 and CDR2: SGHRS and YFSETQ. The repertoire was sequenced with immunoSEQ multiplex PCR; TCRdb's copy has only in-frame clones and lacks some. The sample holds approximately 74,000 clones, approximately 80% seen once. Sequences were obtained from peripheral blood. The sequence came from an elderly woman with active or convalescent COVID-19. This chain connects TRBV5-1 to TRBJ1-2; D perhaps matches TRBD1 (5 bases). CDR3 bases: TGCGCCAGCAGCTTGTCGACAGATTCTAACTATGGCTACACCTTC. This gives the protein CASSLSTDSNYGYTF.